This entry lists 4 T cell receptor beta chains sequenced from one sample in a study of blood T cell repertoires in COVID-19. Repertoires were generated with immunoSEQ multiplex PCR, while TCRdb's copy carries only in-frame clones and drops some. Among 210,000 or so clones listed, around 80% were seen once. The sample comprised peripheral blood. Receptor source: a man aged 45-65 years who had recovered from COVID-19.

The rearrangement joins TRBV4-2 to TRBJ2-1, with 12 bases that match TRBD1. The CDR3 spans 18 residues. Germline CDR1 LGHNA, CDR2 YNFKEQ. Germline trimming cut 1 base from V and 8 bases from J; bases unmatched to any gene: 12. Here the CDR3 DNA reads TGTGCCAGCAGCCAAGCCCCTCAGGGACAGGGGGCTTTCGATGAGCAGTTCTTC. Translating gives CASSQAPQGQGAFDEQFF.

The CDR3 DNA sequence: TGCGCCAGCAGACCCGGGACTAGCGTGACCGGGGAGCTGTTTTTT. It yields the protein CASRPGTSVTGELFF. V is TRBV5-1 and J is TRBJ2-2; 10 nucleotides align to TRBD2. The CDR3 totals 15 residues. Germline V lookup: CDR1 SGHRS, CDR2 YFSETQ. Trimming at V came to 5 bases and at J to 5 bases, leaving 6 bases not matched to a gene.

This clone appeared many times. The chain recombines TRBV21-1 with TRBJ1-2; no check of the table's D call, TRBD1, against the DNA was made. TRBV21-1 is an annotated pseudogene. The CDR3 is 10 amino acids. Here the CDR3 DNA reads TGTGCCAGCAGGGCTTATGGCTACACCTTC. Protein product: CASRAYGYTF.

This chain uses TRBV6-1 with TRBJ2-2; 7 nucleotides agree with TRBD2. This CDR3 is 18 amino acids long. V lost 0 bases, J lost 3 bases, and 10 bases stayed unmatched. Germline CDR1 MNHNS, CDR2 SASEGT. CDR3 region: CASSEARGGRGDTGELFF. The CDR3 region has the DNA TGTGCCAGCAGTGAAGCGCGTGGCGGGAGAGGAGACACCGGGGAGCTGTTTTTT.